This TCR beta chain was identified during a study of blood T cell repertoires in COVID-19. Looking at the study overall: Acute and convalescent COVID-19 samples came from the United States, Italy and Spain. Nucleic acid was either cDNA or gDNA, and it came from T cells, B-cell-depleted T cells, or PBMCs.

The CDR3 is 15 amino acids. The ends lost 5 bases at V and 0 bases at J; junction bases unmatched: 4. Germline loops: CDR1 MNHEY, CDR2 SMNVEV (reference sequence). In the study's own analysis: From reference gene primer amplification, estimates of nucleated cell counts were derived. Clones were sequenced by immunoSEQ multiplex PCR, and TCRdb holds only the in-frame ones, with some missing. V, J and clone size reflect that table, while D and trimming were determined from the DNA. The sample lists around 64,000 clones; roughly nine tenths were seen once. V gene TRBV27 combines with J gene TRBJ2-7; 10 bases match TRBD2. The sequencing sample was made of peripheral blood. The receptor's source is an elderly man in a cohort sampled during active COVID-19. Written as DNA, the CDR3 is TGTGCCAGCAGTGCCCCTAGCGGGAGCTCCTACGAGCAGTACTTC. Protein: CASSAPSGSSYEQYF.